The T cell receptor (beta chain) described here comes from a study of beta chain features in type 1 diabetes (dated by TCRdb to 2016 to 2019). In terms of the full investigation: Mean age, gender distribution, total cell number and subset yield did not differ between patients and healthy donors. A total of about 100,000,000 sorted cells were examined across all samples, and RNA yield correlated strongly with the number of cells per subset. The study compared the TCRB repertoires of sorted circulating CD4+ T cell subsets in recently diagnosed type 1 diabetes patients with those in matched healthy donors. Regulatory and stem cell-like memory subsets were isolated from only 8 patients and 8 healthy donors, whereas naive and central memory subsets came from all 28 donors.

Results and caveats for the whole study, not just this receptor: Because cDNA rather than genomic DNA was sequenced, highly expressing activated cells could have been over-represented, although no difference in activation and CD3 levels was found between groups. Patients with type 1 diabetes made fewer insertions and deleted more nucleotides at VDJ recombination sites, implying thymic rearrangement abnormalities. Because the HLA sub-analyses included only small numbers of individuals, any influence of HLA type on TCRB rearrangement was left unresolved. A moderate but significant shortening of TCRB CDR3 length was observed in type 1 diabetes patients in all four CD4+ subsets. Naive, central memory and regulatory TCRB repertoires appeared more similar among patients than among healthy donors. PCR may preferentially amplify shorter templates, but because patient and control samples were amplified and corrected together, any resulting skew would affect both groups equally.

The entire isolated RNA was reverse transcribed using the High Capacity cDNA Reverse Transcription Kit, and thus expressed TCRB transcripts were sequenced. Naive, central memory and regulatory T cell samples underwent deep immunoSEQ sequencing, averaging around 4 million total reads per sample. After sorted cells were lysed in RLT buffer, RNA was extracted with DNase-treated RNeasy Micro or Mini kits, with the choice depending on cell number. Each cell subset was processed on its own to prevent cross-contamination, while patient and healthy donor samples were processed together. Using the immunoSEQ multiplex PCR, TCRB sequences were amplified from cDNA into 87-bp fragments spanning the CDR3 region. The amplicons were sequenced using the Illumina HiSeq platform. As for the original processing: PCR bias was computationally corrected using synthetic template baselines, reads within Hamming distance 2 were collapsed, and singletons that could not be merged were discarded. Reads were aligned against IMGT so that V, D and J genes, CDR3 length and insertions or deletions at six rearrangement sites could be assigned. Clonotype counts were normalized to sorted cell number within each subset before computing true diversity and Gini coefficients with the tcR R package. The overlap coefficient, calculated on TCRB nucleotide sequences, was used to measure repertoire sharing. Out-of-frame TCRB sequences from naive cells were analyzed as a proxy for the pre-selection repertoire. TCRdb re-hosts the immuneACCESS table, in-frame sequences only. Its copies lack some clones; in the studies checked, an unresolved V gene accounts for under half of them, and the cause for the rest is not known. V, J and clone size are taken as reported in that table, and D and trimming were inferred from the DNA itself. The sample includes around 690,000 clones, with over 10% observed a single time. Over 0.1% of the sample is held by the ten biggest clonotypes.

A single peripheral blood draw of around 0.11 L on average was collected from each donor into heparinised tubes. Using a panel that included CD45RO, CCR7, CD25, CD127, CD95 and CD27, naive, central memory, regulatory and stem cell-like memory CD4+ T cells were sorted on a BD FACSAria II. Every sorted population had a purity above 98%. PBMCs were isolated right away by Lymphoprep density gradient centrifugation and were stained directly, without culture. To minimize batch effects, samples were stained and sorted in pairs, one healthy donor with one patient per experiment. This clone was found a few times. The specificity of this receptor is unknown. Per-base quality was not reported, and no clone a single base away is much larger than it. V is shortened by 1 base, J by 8 bases, and the region joining them spans 20 bases. The germline V gene yields SGHTA for CDR1 and FQGNSA for CDR2. From the cysteine up to the phenylalanine, the CDR3 has a length of 16 residues. Here the CDR3 DNA is all that survives: 48 bases in frame from base 1.

The source material was naive CD4+ T cells from blood. Explained via the paper, the cell subset or site label denotes: true naive CD4+ T cells. The rearrangement joined TRBV7-2 to TRBJ1-2, with the identity of the D gene unclear. The TCR comes from a man aged 25-45 years with type 1 diabetes. The CDR3 reads as follows: CASSLVGPALQGGYTF. The DNA sequence is given as TGTGCCAGCAGCTTAGTGGGCCCGGCCCTTCAAGGGGGCTACACCTTC.